One and the same sample provided the 14 T cell receptor beta chains below, sequenced in a study of cytomegalovirus exposure and HLA in healthy donors. Vbeta (60) and Jbeta (13) primers were used in the PCR. Clones were sequenced by immunoSEQ multiplex PCR, and TCRdb holds only the in-frame ones, with some missing. The data hold 85,000 to 100,000 clones, with 55% to 75% observed a single time. The sequenced material came from PBMCs. These receptors all come from a man aged 55 to 70 in good health and CMV-seronegative.

The table lists this clone with a few counts. J is TRBJ2-5 and V is TRBV7-2; 7 positions match TRBD2. Trimming took 2 bases from V and 6 from J; bases not matched to a gene: 3. The CDR3 has 13 residues. Looked up from germline, CDR1 is SGHTA and CDR2 is FQGNSA. The CDR3 is CASSLTGGKTQYF. In nucleotides, the CDR3 is TGTGCCAGCAGCTTAACGGGGGGAAAGACCCAGTACTTC.

This sequence joins TRBV28 and TRBJ1-1; a weak D match, TRBD1 (6 bases). Germline loops: CDR1 MDHEN, CDR2 SYDVKM. The CDR3 spans 12 residues. Trimming shortened V by 4 bases and J by 7 bases, and 10 bases separated the two germline ends. The CDR3 DNA reads as TGTGCCAGCAGTTCCGGACAGTTTGAAGCTTTCTTT. This codes for CASSSGQFEAFF.

The rearrangement links TRBV6-1 to TRBJ1-1; TRBD1 agrees at 12 bases. Germline V gene lookup returns CDR1 MNHNS and CDR2 SASEGT. The CDR3 totals 15 residues. The trim removed 4 bases at V and 11 bases at J, leaving 11 bases unmatched. Here the CDR3 DNA reads TGTGCCAGCAGTGCCTCCGGGACAGGGGGCTTGATGGCTTTCTTT. Its protein product is CASSASGTGGLMAFF.

The chain carries TRBV2 and TRBJ1-2, with 8 bases matching TRBD1. Germline trimming cut 6 bases from V and 4 bases from J; bases unmatched to any gene: 7. This CDR3 comprises 14 residues. Germline V gene data show CDR1 as SNHLY and CDR2 as FYNNEI. CDR3 bases: TGTGCCAGCAGGGGGACAGGATCCCTCTATGGCTACACCTTC. Translating gives CASRGTGSLYGYTF.

In nucleotides, the CDR3 is TGTGCCAGCAGCCCCAGAGGGCGGGAGTATGATGAGCAGTTCTTC. Its protein is CASSPRGREYDEQFF. The chain carries TRBV7-3 and TRBJ2-1; TRBD2 aligns across 7 bases. Germline assignment: CDR1 SGHTA and CDR2 FQGTGA. V trimming: 5 bases; J trimming: 8 bases; junction bases outside the gene matches: 12. The CDR3 spans 15 residues. Using reference TRBV7-3 and TRBJ2-1 for the parts outside the CDR3, the full variable domain is GAGVSQTPSNKVTEKGKYVELRCDPISGHTALYWYRQSLGQGPEFLIYFQGTGAADDSGLPNDRFFAVRPEGSVSTLKIQRTERGDSAVYLCASSPRGREYDEQFFGPGTRLTVL.

The CDR3 protein is CASSARGVMNTEAFF. In DNA, the CDR3 is TGTGCCAGCAGCGCCCGGGGAGTCATGAACACTGAAGCTTTCTTT. The chain recombines TRBV9 with TRBJ1-1; the D is unclear. This CDR3 has 15 residues. Germline loops: CDR1 SGDLS, CDR2 YYNGEE. Trimming stripped 3 bases from V and 0 bases from J, with 12 bases between.

The rearrangement uses TRBV18 and TRBJ2-1; tentatively, D is TRBD2 (6 bases). The CDR3 is 16 residues long. V gave up 4 bases and J gave up 4 bases, with 17 bases separating them. Germline V gene data show CDR1 as KGHSH and CDR2 as LQKENI. The CDR3 DNA sequence: TGTGCCAGCTCACTCCAACCCGGGAGCATATACAATGAGCAGTTCTTC. Residues: CASSLQPGSIYNEQFF.

This clone was detected only a few times. V usage is TRBV7-6 and J usage is TRBJ2-7, with D possibly matching TRBD1 (6 bases). The CDR3 is made up of 14 amino acids. From germline, CDR1 is SGHVS and CDR2 FNYEAQ. V lost 1 base, J lost 6 bases, and 13 bases lay in between. For the CDR3, the DNA is TGTGCCAGCAGCTTAGATTTACAGGGAGTCGAGCAGTACTTC. Protein product: CASSLDLQGVEQYF.

In its sample, this clone was seen a few times. This chain uses TRBV11-3 with TRBJ2-1; the D gene is possibly TRBD1 (6 bases). Germline V lookup: CDR1 SGHNT, CDR2 YENEEA. The CDR3 runs 13 residues. V was clipped by 5 bases and J by 7 bases, with 12 bases between them. This CDR3 reads CASSPRTANEQFF. Written as DNA, the CDR3 is TGTGCCAGCAGCCCCAGGACAGCAAATGAGCAGTTCTTC.

This chain links TRBV19 with TRBJ2-7, with D uncertain. The CDR3 is made up of 14 amino acids. Germline V CDR1 and CDR2: LNHDA, SQIVND (reference sequence). Trimming took off 5 bases at V and 6 bases at J, with 17 bases between the two ends. The CDR3, as DNA: TGTGCCAGTAGTGACCCATCCAGGTCTGGCGAGCAGTACTTC. This encodes CASSDPSRSGEQYF.

This sequence joins TRBV18 and TRBJ2-7, with TRBD1 matching 8 bases. This CDR3 is 15 amino acids long. V shed 6 bases and J 0 bases; nucleotides not matched to a gene: 7. Germline V gives CDR1 KGHSH, CDR2 LQKENI. The CDR3 nucleotides are TGTGCCAGCTCCCGCCGACAGGGGAGCTCCTACGAGCAGTACTTC. Translated: CASSRRQGSSYEQYF.

This clone has just a few counts. One end of the junction does not line up with germline, which may come from a read error. This chain links TRBV10-3 with TRBJ1-1, with no clear D. Germline CDR1 and CDR2: ENHRY and SYGVKD. This CDR3 contains 13 residues. CDR3 nucleotide sequence: TGTGCCAGCAGTTACGGGTCGAACACTGAAGCTTTCTTT. Translated, it gives CASSYGSNTEAFF.

This clone is a singleton in its sample. The genes are TRBV11-1 and TRBJ2-1; D gene uncertain. The CDR3 has 15 amino acids. V lost 5 bases to trimming and J lost 1 base, with 12 bases between them. Per germline, CDR1 SGHAT and CDR2 FQDESV (reference sequence). This chain's CDR3 is CASSPHKLSYNEQFF. CDR3 DNA: TGTGCCAGCAGCCCGCATAAACTATCCTACAATGAGCAGTTCTTC.

The V call is TRBV7-9, the J call TRBJ1-1; 8 nucleotides agree with TRBD1. The CDR3 is 18 residues long. CDR1 SEHNR and CDR2 FQNEAQ come from the germline V gene (reference sequence). V was pared by 5 bases and J by 1 base, with 15 bases of the junction left unmatched. The DNA for the CDR3 is TGTGCCAGCAGCGTGATCGCCAGGGGGCAACTCGGGAACACTGAAGCTTTCTTT. It specifies CASSVIARGQLGNTEAFF.